This TCR beta chain emerged from a study of blood T cells in healthy people across ages. Across the whole study: In model experiments, template switching was able to capture about one barcoded beta molecule for every two T cells that were present.

Total RNA was extracted at no less than 5.5 micrograms per sample. Trimming cost V 2 bases and J 8 bases; bases outside gene matches: 4. The germline CDR1 and CDR2 sequences are MNHEY and SVGEGT. This CDR3 spans 13 amino acids. It was with a sample-barcoded 5' primer and a J-beta primer mix that a second PCR of about 7 to 12 cycles was run. The authors tagged each cDNA molecule using a template-switch adaptor with 12 random nucleotides. TCRdb fed the 5' RACE reads into MiXCR, producing one record per CDR3 protein. The repertoire holds over 1,300,000 distinct CDR3 sequences, with approximately 63% as singletons.

The gene calls are TRBV6-2 or TRBV6-3 and TRBJ1-2; 8 bases map to TRBD1. Source material: blood. This clonotype was obtained from a man aged 18 to 29 in good health. The chain's CDR3 is CASSYQGAKGYTF. In nucleotides, the CDR3 is TGTGCCAGCAGTTACCAGGGGGCGAAAGGCTACACCTTC.